This paragraph covers one T cell receptor (beta chain) sequence. Its antigen is not known. TCRdb's copy holds only in-frame clones and misses some; the assay was immunoSEQ multiplex PCR. The sample holds 35,000 to 45,000 clones, over 75% seen once. This record comes from a study of OX40 agonist ivuxolimab in advanced cancers. About the study: Recorded diagnoses for dose-escalation patients were hepatocellular carcinoma, melanoma, renal cell or head and neck cancer. Study-wide findings and caveats: Some patients who did not respond also had low normalized T-cell clonal expansion.

V lost 4 bases, J lost 5 bases, and 8 bases stayed unmatched. The CDR3 has 14 residues. Germline CDR1 is SGDLS and CDR2 is YYNGEE. This specimen consisted of CD4+ or CD8+ T cells sorted from blood, obtained in a trial of the OX40 agonist ivuxolimab. The clonotype originates from an adult with an advanced solid tumor such as melanoma, head and neck, liver or kidney cancer. The chain couples TRBV9 to TRBJ2-5, with 7 bases matching TRBD2. The CDR3 nucleotides are TGTGCCAGCAGCCCCTCGGGCGGGAGTGAGACCCAGTACTTC. This sequence encodes CASSPSGGSETQYF.